This T cell receptor beta chain is from a study of persistence of HIV-infected CD4 T cells. Findings of the study overall: Compared with CD3/CD28-stimulated cells, CMV- and Gag-responding cells showed lower TCRbeta richness.

This nonspecific control used anti-CD3/anti-CD28 bead stimulation of CD4+ T cells. Responding CD4+ T cells were sorted by upregulation of both CD40 ligand and CD69. The libraries were made with immunoSEQ version 4 in survey mode. Repertoires were generated with immunoSEQ multiplex PCR, while TCRdb's copy carries only in-frame clones and drops some. The data contain tens of thousands of clones, approximately 90% of them singletons. This CDR3 has 13 residues. Germline loops: CDR1 KGHSH, CDR2 LQKENI. Deletions cut 2 bases from V and 5 bases from J, with 9 bases between. Note on this clone: Its target is not known.

The source material was CD4+ T cells sorted from PBMCs after approximately 18-hour stimulation, sampled from a patient who received antiretroviral therapy. This receptor was taken from an adult woman with HIV who was CMV-seropositive. The chain joins TRBV18 to TRBJ1-1, with D possibly TRBD1 on 6 matching bases. CDR3 residues: CASSPTGRTEAFF. The CDR3 coding sequence is TGTGCCAGCTCACCAACAGGGAGGACTGAAGCTTTCTTT.